The 21 T cell receptor beta chains given below trace back to one sample, sequenced in a study of a mutant IDH1 vaccine in newly diagnosed glioma. Sample time point: week 47, end of study. In the vaccine, a single dose held 300 ug of the mutant IDH1 20-mer peptide, along with topical imiquimod. The antigens of these receptors remain unknown. Method: immunoSEQ multiplex PCR; TCRdb's copy keeps in-frame clones and lacks some. The sample comprises roughly 86,000 clones, approximately 80% of which are singletons, and approximately 5% rests with the top ten. The specimen comprised PBMCs, sampled from a glioma patient whose treatment included an IDH1 peptide vaccine. The receptors here all came from a middle-aged man with glioma.

CDR3 bases: TGTGCCAGCAGTTACTCAAGCAGGGGGCGACGAGAGACCCAGTACTTC. Its translation is CASSYSSRGRRETQYF. The chain employs TRBV6-5 and TRBJ2-5; 8 nucleotides match TRBD1. V trimming: 0 bases; J trimming: 4 bases; junction bases outside the gene matches: 7. This CDR3 has 16 amino acids. In germline, CDR1 is MNHEY, CDR2 SVGAGI.

This sequence joins TRBV20-1 and TRBJ2-7; D perhaps matches TRBD1 (5 bases). Looked up from germline, CDR1 is DFQATT and CDR2 is SNEGSKA (reference sequence). V lost 6 bases and J 6 bases, leaving 12 bases between the germline ends. CDR3 length: 11 residues. CDR3 nucleotide sequence: TGCAGTGCATCTCAGGGCTCCGAGCAGTACTTC. Translation gives CSASQGSEQYF.

The chain uses TRBV6-5 and TRBJ2-1; D unclear. Per germline, CDR1 MNHEY and CDR2 SVGAGI. The CDR3 runs to 13 residues. V was clipped by 6 bases and J by 12 bases, with 18 bases between them. The CDR3 reads CASSLGHLSAQFF. In nucleotides, the CDR3 is TGTGCCAGCAGCCTCGGCCATTTGAGCGCGCAGTTCTTC.

The rearrangement joins TRBV5-5 to TRBJ2-7; D might be TRBD1 (6 bases). The CDR3 loop spans 15 amino acids. V was cut by 4 bases and J by 0 bases, with 14 bases left in between. Germline V gene data show CDR1 as SGHKS and CDR2 as YYEKEE (reference sequence). CDR3 DNA: TGTGCCAGCAGCCCCCGGGACACCTACTCCTACGAGCAGTACTTC. Its protein product is CASSPRDTYSYEQYF.

This chain uses TRBV19 with TRBJ2-5, with TRBD1 matching over 9 bases. The CDR3 extends over 13 amino acids. The ends lost 7 bases at V and 1 base at J; junction bases unmatched: 1. Germline-derived CDR1 and CDR2 are LNHDA and SQIVND (reference sequence). The CDR3 sequence: CASKDRGQETQYF. The CDR3 DNA reads TGTGCCAGTAAGGACAGGGGCCAAGAGACCCAGTACTTC.

The count of this clone is one. The V and J genes are TRBV19 and TRBJ1-2; no reliable D call. Germline V CDR1 and CDR2: LNHDA, SQIVND (reference sequence). V gave up 5 bases and J gave up 4 bases, with 14 bases separating them. This CDR3 spans 14 amino acids. CDR3: CASSGSLRGYGYTF. Here the CDR3 DNA reads TGTGCCAGTAGTGGGTCTTTACGGGGCTATGGCTACACCTTC.

In its sample, this clone ranks as large (0.1 to 1%). V and J are TRBV30 and TRBJ1-1; weak D call: TRBD1 (5 bases). The CDR3 consists of 13 residues. V lost 4 bases, J lost 6 bases, and 15 bases lay in between. Germline lookup yields CDR1 GTSNPN and CDR2 SVGIG (reference sequence). CDR3 residues: CAWTVGARAEAFF. In nucleotides, the CDR3 is TGTGCCTGGACTGTAGGGGCCCGCGCTGAAGCTTTCTTT.

This rearrangement joins TRBV10-2 to TRBJ2-3; the D is unclear. This CDR3 region has 13 residues. Trimming left V 0 bases short and J 9 bases short, with 10 bases between. Germline V lookup: CDR1 WSHSY, CDR2 SAAADI. The CDR3 DNA reads as TGCGCCAGCAGTGAGTCGAAGGTCTCGACGCAGTATTTT. Translation: CASSESKVSTQYF.

The gene calls are TRBV12-5 and TRBJ1-2; 8 positions match TRBD1. V shed 11 bases, J shed 2 bases, and the junction held 7 bases outside the gene matches. The germline V gene has CDR1 LGHNT and CDR2 FRNRAP. CDR3 length: 13 amino acids. CDR3 coding DNA: TGTGCTGGCCGGGCAGGGGGCAACTATGGCTACACCTTC. The encoded protein is CAGRAGGNYGYTF.

J is TRBJ2-7 and V is TRBV10-1; 11 bases are shared with TRBD1. Germline CDR1 WNHNN, CDR2 SYGVQD (reference sequence). The CDR3 length is 14 residues. V dropped 6 bases and J dropped 6; count of bases not matched to a gene: 7. The CDR3 sequence: CASSKPGTGGEQYF. The CDR3 DNA reads TGCGCCAGCAGCAAACCCGGGACAGGGGGCGAGCAGTACTTC.

The chain couples TRBV4-2 to TRBJ1-4; TRBD1 is a possible D gene (6 bases). Germline CDR1 is LGHNA and CDR2 is YNFKEQ. The CDR3 is 16 amino acids. V lost 4 bases and J 0 bases, leaving 12 bases between the germline ends. The CDR3 DNA reads TGTGCCAGCAGCCCCAGACAGGTTGCAACTAATGAAAAACTGTTTTTT. Encoded protein: CASSPRQVATNEKLFF.

This clone was seen a handful of times. The genes are TRBV10-3 and TRBJ1-3; weak D call: TRBD1 (5 bases). This CDR3 region has 12 residues. Per the germline V gene, CDR1 is ENHRY and CDR2 is SYGVKD. V lost 10 bases and J lost 2, with 9 bases in between. The CDR3 loop is CATRGPGNTIYF. The CDR3, as DNA: TGTGCCACGAGGGGACCTGGAAACACCATATATTTT.

The V call is TRBV29-1, the J call TRBJ2-2; D remains ambiguous. The germline V and J ends were trimmed by 1 base and 0 bases, with 6 bases remaining between them. Per the germline V gene, CDR1 is SQVTM and CDR2 is ANQGSEA. The CDR3 extends over 14 amino acids. CDR3 protein: CSVEGFANTGELFF. Here the CDR3 DNA reads TGCAGCGTTGAAGGGTTCGCGAACACCGGGGAGCTGTTTTTT.

V is TRBV29-1 and J is TRBJ2-2; D is possibly TRBD2 (6 bases). The CDR3 is made up of 11 amino acids. Germline CDR1 is SQVTM and CDR2 is ANQGSEA. The CDR3 loop is CSVAAGGELFF. Written as DNA, the CDR3 is TGCAGTGTAGCGGCGGGCGGGGAGCTGTTTTTT.

The chain employs TRBV5-1 and TRBJ2-7; D is unclear. V was pared by 2 bases and J by 0 bases, with 3 bases between. This CDR3 is built from 12 residues. Germline assignment: CDR1 SGHRS and CDR2 YFSETQ. The CDR3 DNA follows: TGCGCCAGCAGCTTCAGCTCCTACGAGCAGTACTTC. It codes for CASSFSSYEQYF.

V usage is TRBV7-8 and J usage is TRBJ2-2, with TRBD2 as a possible D gene (6 bases). Germline-derived CDR1 and CDR2 are SGHVS and FQNEAQ. Trimming took off 1 base at V and 4 bases at J, with 13 bases between the two ends. The CDR3 sequence is 16 residues long. The CDR3 DNA reads as TGTGCCAGCAGCTTAGGGGCGGTGCGGGGCACCGGGGAGCTGTTTTTT. Translating gives CASSLGAVRGTGELFF.

This chain joins TRBV9 and TRBJ2-7; D is perhaps TRBD1 (5 bases). Trimming removed 0 bases from V and 0 bases from J, with 10 bases in between. CDR3 length equals 15 residues. Germline assignment: CDR1 SGDLS and CDR2 YYNGEE. CDR3 amino acids: CASSVDIGDSYEQYF. CDR3 in DNA: TGTGCCAGCAGCGTAGACATAGGGGACTCCTACGAGCAGTACTTC.

The CDR3 loop reads CASNIGDQPQHF. The CDR3 bases are TGTGCCAGCAACATAGGGGATCAGCCCCAGCATTTT. The rearrangement joins TRBV6-6 to TRBJ1-5; D is possibly TRBD1 (5 bases). CDR1 is MNHNY, CDR2 SVGAGI, per germline (reference sequence). The V end was cut by 7 bases, the J end by 5 bases, with 9 bases between. There are 12 residues in the CDR3.

This clone was observed a handful of times. V usage is TRBV7-8 and J usage is TRBJ2-3; D might be TRBD2 (5 bases). CDR3 length: 15 residues. Germline loops: CDR1 SGHVS, CDR2 FQNEAQ. Between the trimmed V and J ends, which lost 5 bases and 0 bases, there was a span of 12 bases. The CDR3 region has the DNA TGTGCCAGCAGCCCTGGAGGCCTGAGCACAGATACGCAGTATTTT. It yields the protein CASSPGGLSTDTQYF.

The rearrangement links TRBV11-2 to TRBJ1-1, with 10 nucleotides matching TRBD1. The V segment lost 0 bases and the J segment 6 bases; nucleotides outside the gene matches: 13. The CDR3 is 18 amino acids. The germline gives CDR1 SGHAT, CDR2 FQNNGV. Here the CDR3 reads CASSLDIRQDRGGPEAFF. CDR3 DNA: TGTGCCAGCAGCTTAGATATTCGACAGGACAGGGGGGGACCTGAAGCTTTCTTT.

CDR3: CASSIPGLALNEQFF. DNA of the CDR3: TGTGCCAGTAGTATCCCGGGACTAGCCCTCAATGAGCAGTTCTTC. This chain links TRBV19 with TRBJ2-1; 9 bases map to TRBD2. Looked up from germline, CDR1 is LNHDA and CDR2 is SQIVND (reference sequence). Losses at the gene ends were 3 bases for V and 6 bases for J; bases not matched to a gene: 6. There are 15 residues in the CDR3.